This TCR beta chain was retrieved from a study of T-cell reconstitution after alpha-beta-depleted transplantation in children. Study findings and constraints: About two months after transplant, alpha-beta T cells reportedly came from several hundred expanded graft clones. Recipient T cells and thymic progenitors that survived were the source of the high TCRbeta diversity seen at day 60 in some patients. One year after transplant, T-cell counts and diversity came mostly from newly produced T cells.

This CDR3 is 15 amino acids long. CDR1 is SGHVS and CDR2 is FNYEAQ in the germline V gene. Trimming pared 5 bases from V and 2 bases from J, leaving 14 bases between. At least ten counts were recorded for this clonotype. The antigen is unknown. Preparation of the TCRbeta library involved a method that used unique molecular identifiers. TCRdb called the PCR reads again in MiXCR, with one record for every CDR3 protein. The sample carries fewer than 400,000 distinct CDR3 sequences, over 20% recorded once. Sequences were derived from PBMCs, mostly from graft donor cells, sampled 180 days after TCRalphabeta/CD19-depleted stem cell transplant. This receptor was taken from a male patient under 18 who had a stem cell transplant for acute lymphoblastic leukemia, so the T cells may come from the graft donor. This rearrangement joins TRBV7-6 to TRBJ2-3; the D gene is possibly TRBD2 (6 bases). The CDR3 is CASSRRLVNTDTQYF. The CDR3 DNA follows: TGTGCCAGCAGCCGGAGACTAGTAAACACAGATACGCAGTATTTT.